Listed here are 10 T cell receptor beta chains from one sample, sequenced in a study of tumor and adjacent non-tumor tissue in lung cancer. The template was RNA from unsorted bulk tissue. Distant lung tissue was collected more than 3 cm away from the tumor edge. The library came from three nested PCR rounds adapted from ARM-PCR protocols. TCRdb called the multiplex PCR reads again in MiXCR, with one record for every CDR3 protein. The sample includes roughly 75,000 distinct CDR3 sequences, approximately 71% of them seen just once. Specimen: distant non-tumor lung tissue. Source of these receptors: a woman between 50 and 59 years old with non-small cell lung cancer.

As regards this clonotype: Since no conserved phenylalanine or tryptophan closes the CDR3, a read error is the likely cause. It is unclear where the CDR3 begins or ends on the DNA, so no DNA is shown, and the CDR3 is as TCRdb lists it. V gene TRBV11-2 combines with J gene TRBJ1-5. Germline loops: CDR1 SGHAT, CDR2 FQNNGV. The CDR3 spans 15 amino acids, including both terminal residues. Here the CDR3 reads CASSLAGRGDQPQDV.

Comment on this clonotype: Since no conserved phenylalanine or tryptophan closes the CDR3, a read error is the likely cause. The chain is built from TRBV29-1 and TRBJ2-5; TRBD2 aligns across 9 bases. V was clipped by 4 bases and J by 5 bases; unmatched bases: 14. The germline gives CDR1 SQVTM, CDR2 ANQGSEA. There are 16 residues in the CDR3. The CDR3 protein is CSVAVNSGRVAETQYL. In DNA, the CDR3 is TGCAGCGTTGCGGTCAATAGCGGGAGAGTTGCGGAGACCCAGTACTTA.

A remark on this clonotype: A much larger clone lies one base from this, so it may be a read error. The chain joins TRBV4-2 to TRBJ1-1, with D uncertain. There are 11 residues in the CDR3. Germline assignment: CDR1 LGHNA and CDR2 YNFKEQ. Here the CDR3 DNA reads TGTACCAGCAGCCAAAACACTGAAGCTTTCTTT. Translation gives CTSSQNTEAFF.

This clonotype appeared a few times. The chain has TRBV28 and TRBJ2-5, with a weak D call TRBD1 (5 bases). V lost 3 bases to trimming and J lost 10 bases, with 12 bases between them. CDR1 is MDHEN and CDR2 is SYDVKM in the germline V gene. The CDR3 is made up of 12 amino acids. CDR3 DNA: TGTGCCAGCAGTTTGGGGTTTAGGGGCCAGTACTTC. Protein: CASSLGFRGQYF.

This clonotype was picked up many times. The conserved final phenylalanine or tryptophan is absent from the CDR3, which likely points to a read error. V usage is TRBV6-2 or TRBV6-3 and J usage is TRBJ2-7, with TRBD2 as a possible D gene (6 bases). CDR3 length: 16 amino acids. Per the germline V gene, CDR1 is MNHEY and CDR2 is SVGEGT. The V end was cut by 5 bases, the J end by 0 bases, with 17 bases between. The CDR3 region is CASSLFLAKSSYEQYL. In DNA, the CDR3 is TGTGCCAGCAGTCTCTTTCTAGCGAAAAGCTCCTACGAGCAGTACCTC.

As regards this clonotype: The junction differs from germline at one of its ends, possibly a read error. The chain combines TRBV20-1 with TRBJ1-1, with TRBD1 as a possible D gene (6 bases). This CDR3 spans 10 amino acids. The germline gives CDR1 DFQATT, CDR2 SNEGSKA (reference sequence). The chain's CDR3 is CSADTGKSLF. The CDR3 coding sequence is TGCAGTGCTGATACAGGGAAATCTCTCTTT.

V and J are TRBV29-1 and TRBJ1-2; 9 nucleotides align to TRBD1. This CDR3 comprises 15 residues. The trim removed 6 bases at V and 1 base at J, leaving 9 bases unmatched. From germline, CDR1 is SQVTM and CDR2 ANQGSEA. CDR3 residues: CSVTWTGVINYGYTF. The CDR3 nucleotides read TGCAGCGTAACCTGGACAGGGGTTATTAACTATGGCTACACCTTC.

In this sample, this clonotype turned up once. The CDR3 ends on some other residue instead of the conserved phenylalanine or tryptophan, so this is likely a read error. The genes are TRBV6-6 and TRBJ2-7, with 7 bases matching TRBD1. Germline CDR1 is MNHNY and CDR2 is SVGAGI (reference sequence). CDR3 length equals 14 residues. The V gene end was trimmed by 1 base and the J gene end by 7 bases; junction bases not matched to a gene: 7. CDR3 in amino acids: CASSYLDRVGEQYS. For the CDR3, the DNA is TGTGCCAGCAGTTACTTAGACAGGGTCGGAGAGCAGTACTCA.

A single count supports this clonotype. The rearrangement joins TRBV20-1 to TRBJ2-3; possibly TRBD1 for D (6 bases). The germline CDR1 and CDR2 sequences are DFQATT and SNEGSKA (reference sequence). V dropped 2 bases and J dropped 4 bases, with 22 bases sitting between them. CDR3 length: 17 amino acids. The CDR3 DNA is TGCAGTGCTAGAATCTTTTCGCTCAGGGGATCTCCAGATACGCAGTATTTT. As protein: CSARIFSLRGSPDTQYF.

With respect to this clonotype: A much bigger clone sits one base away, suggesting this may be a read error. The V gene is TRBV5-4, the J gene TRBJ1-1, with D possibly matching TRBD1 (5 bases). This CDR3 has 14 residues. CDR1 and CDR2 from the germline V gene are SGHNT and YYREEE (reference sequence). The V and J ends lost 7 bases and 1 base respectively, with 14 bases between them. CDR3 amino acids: CASGQADTNTEAFF. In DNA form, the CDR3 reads TGTGCCAGCGGCCAAGCGGACACGAACACTGAAGCTTTCTTT.